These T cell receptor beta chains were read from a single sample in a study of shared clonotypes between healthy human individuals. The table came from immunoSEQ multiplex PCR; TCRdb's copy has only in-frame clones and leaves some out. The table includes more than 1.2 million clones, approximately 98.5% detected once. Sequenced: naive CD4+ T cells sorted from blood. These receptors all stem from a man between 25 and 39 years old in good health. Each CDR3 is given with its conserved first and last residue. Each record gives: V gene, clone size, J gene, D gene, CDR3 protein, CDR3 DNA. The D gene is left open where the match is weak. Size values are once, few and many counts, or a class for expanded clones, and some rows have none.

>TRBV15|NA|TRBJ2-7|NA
CATSRVDPSDGRIIDEQYF
TGTGCCACCAGCAGAGTCGATCCCTCCGACGGGAGAATCATCGACGAGCAGTACTTC
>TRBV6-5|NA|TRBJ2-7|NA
CASSYSLATSYEQYF
TGTGCCAGCAGTTACTCCCTAGCGACCTCCTACGAGCAGTACTTC
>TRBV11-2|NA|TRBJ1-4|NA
CASSLDVLGKLFF
TGTGCCAGCAGCTTAGATGTGTTGGGAAAACTGTTTTTT
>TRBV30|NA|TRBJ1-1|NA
CAWDRLQSTEAFF
TGTGCCTGGGATCGCCTTCAGTCCACTGAAGCTTTCTTT
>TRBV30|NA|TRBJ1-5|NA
CAWSGGVEQPQHF
TGTGCCTGGAGTGGGGGGGTAGAACAGCCCCAGCATTTT
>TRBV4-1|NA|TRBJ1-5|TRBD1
CASSPPGQQINQPQHF
TGCGCCAGCAGTCCACCGGGACAGCAGATCAATCAGCCCCAGCATTTT
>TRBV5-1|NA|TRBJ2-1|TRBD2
CASSPRGSSYNEQFF
TGCGCCAGCAGTCCGCGGGGGAGCTCCTACAATGAGCAGTTCTTC
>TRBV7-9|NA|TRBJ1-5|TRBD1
CASSLGGSGGNQPQHF
TGTGCCAGCAGCTTAGGGGGCTCAGGGGGTAATCAGCCCCAGCATTTT
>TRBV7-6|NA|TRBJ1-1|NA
CASSAGGGYTEAFF
TGTGCCAGCAGCGCCGGTGGGGGATACACTGAAGCTTTCTTT
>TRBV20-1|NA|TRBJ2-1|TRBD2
CSDTSGHEQFF
TGCAGTGACACTAGCGGTCATGAGCAGTTCTTC
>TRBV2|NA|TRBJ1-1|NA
CASSEDGRGTEAFF
TGTGCCAGCAGTGAAGACGGCAGGGGCACTGAAGCTTTCTTT
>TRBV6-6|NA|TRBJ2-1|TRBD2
CASSAPLAGEQFF
TGTGCCAGCAGCGCCCCCCTAGCGGGTGAGCAGTTCTTC
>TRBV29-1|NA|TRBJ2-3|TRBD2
CSVRGLAADGTDTQYF
TGCAGCGTTCGTGGACTAGCGGCAGACGGCACAGATACGCAGTATTTT
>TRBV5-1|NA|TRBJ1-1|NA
CASSRIETRGAEAFF
TGCGCCAGCAGCCGAATTGAGACCAGGGGCGCTGAAGCTTTCTTT
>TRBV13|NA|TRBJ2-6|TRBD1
CASSSIRDRALSGANVLTF
TGTGCCAGCAGCTCCATCCGGGACAGGGCCCTCTCTGGGGCCAACGTCCTGACTTTC
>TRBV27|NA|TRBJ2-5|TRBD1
CASSSLPGQELEETQYF
TGTGCCAGCAGCTCACTACCGGGACAGGAGTTGGAAGAGACCCAGTACTTC
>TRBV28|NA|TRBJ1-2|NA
CATQGTLYGYTF
TGTGCCACCCAAGGCACCTTATATGGCTACACCTTC
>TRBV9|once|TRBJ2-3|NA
CASSGGTDTQYF
TGTGCCAGCAGCGGAGGCACAGATACGCAGTATTTT
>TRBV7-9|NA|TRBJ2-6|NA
CASSPFGQRGANVLTF
TGTGCCAGCAGCCCTTTCGGACAGCGGGGGGCCAACGTCCTGACTTTC
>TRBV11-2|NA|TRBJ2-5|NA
CASSREGGRRETQYF
TGTGCCAGCAGTCGCGAGGGGGGTAGACGGGAGACCCAGTACTTC
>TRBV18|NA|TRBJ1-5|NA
CASSLKASGSVGNQPQHF
TGTGCCAGCTCACTAAAGGCATCGGGAAGCGTTGGCAATCAGCCCCAGCATTTT
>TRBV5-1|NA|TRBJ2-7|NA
CASSSSPESSYEQYF
TGCGCCAGCAGCTCCTCGCCAGAGAGCTCCTACGAGCAGTACTTC
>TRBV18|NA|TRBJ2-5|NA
CASSPGGKTQYF
TGTGCCAGCTCACCAGGGGGTAAGACCCAGTACTTC
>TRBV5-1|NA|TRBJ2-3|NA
CASSLLGRPTDTQYF
TGCGCCAGCAGCTTGCTAGGCCGGCCCACAGATACGCAGTATTTT
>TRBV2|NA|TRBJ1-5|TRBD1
CASRDRGLQPQHF
TGTGCCAGCAGAGACAGGGGGCTTCAGCCCCAGCATTTT
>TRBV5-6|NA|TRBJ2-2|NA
CASSISNTGELFF
TGTGCCAGCAGCATTAGCAACACCGGGGAGCTGTTTTTT
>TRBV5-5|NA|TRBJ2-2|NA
CASSLADNTGELFF
TGTGCCAGCAGCTTGGCGGACAACACCGGGGAGCTGTTTTTT
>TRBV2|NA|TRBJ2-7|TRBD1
CASSRQGAYEQYF
TGTGCCAGCAGTCGACAGGGGGCTTACGAGCAGTACTTC
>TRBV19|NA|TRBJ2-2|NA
CASKLYRVTGELFF
TGTGCCAGTAAACTCTATAGGGTCACCGGGGAGCTGTTTTTT
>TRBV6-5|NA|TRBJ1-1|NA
CASSPTPRNTEAFF
TGTGCCAGCAGCCCTACCCCGAGAAACACTGAAGCTTTCTTT
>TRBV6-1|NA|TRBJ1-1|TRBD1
CASRGQAGAFF
TGTGCCAGCAGGGGACAGGCGGGGGCTTTCTTT
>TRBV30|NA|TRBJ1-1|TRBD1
CAWQGQSNTEAFF
TGTGCCTGGCAGGGACAGTCGAACACTGAAGCTTTCTTT
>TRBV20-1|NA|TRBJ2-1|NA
CSASGAKQFF
TGCAGTGCTAGCGGGGCCAAGCAGTTCTTC
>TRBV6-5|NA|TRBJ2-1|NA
CASSYSAGSSYNEQFF
TGTGCCAGCAGTTACTCCGCGGGTAGCTCCTACAATGAGCAGTTCTTC
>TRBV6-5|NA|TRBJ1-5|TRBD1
CASSSRQGIKPQHF
TGTGCCAGCAGTTCCCGACAGGGGATAAAGCCCCAGCATTTT
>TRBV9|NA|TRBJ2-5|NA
CASSVATTEPFYF
TGTGCCAGCAGCGTAGCTACGACGGAGCCCTTTTACTTC
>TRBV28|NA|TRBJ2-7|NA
CASREYSYEQYF
TGTGCCAGCCGAGAATACTCCTACGAGCAGTACTTC
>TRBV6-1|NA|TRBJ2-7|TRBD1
CASSVTGGEQYF
TGTGCCAGCAGCGTGACAGGGGGTGAGCAGTACTTC
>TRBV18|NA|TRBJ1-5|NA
CASSRIDQPQHF
TGTGCCAGCTCAAGAATTGATCAGCCCCAGCATTTT
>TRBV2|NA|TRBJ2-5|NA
CASSYQRETQYF
TGTGCCAGCAGTTACCAGCGAGAGACCCAGTACTTC
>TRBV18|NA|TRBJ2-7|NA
CASSPPGGIYEQYF
TGTGCCAGCTCACCACCTGGAGGGATCTACGAGCAGTACTTC
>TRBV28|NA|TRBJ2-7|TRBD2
CASSLLAGPMLGSYEQYF
TGTGCCAGCAGTTTACTAGCGGGCCCGATGTTAGGATCCTACGAGCAGTACTTC
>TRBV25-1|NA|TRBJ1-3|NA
CASSDLGSRSGNTIYF
TGTGCCAGCAGTGATCTGGGGTCCCGCTCTGGAAACACCATATATTTT
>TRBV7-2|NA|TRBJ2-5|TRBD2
CASSLEPLGLAGWETQYF
TGTGCCAGCAGCTTAGAACCCTTAGGACTAGCGGGATGGGAGACCCAGTACTTC
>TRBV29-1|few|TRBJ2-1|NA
CSAGIAEFYNEQFF
TGCAGCGCCGGGATAGCGGAGTTCTACAATGAGCAGTTCTTC
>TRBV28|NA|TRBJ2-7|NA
CASTLGRASEQYF
TGTGCCAGCACCCTGGGACGAGCATCCGAGCAGTACTTC
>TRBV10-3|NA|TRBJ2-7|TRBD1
CAISDTGTGFGFTYEQYF
TGTGCCATCAGTGATACAGGGACAGGGTTTGGCTTCACCTACGAGCAGTACTTC
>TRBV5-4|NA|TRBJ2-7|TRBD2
CASSLGTSARGEQYF
TGTGCCAGCAGCTTGGGGACTAGCGCCAGGGGCGAGCAGTACTTC
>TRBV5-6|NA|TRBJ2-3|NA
CASSLFAITDTQYF
TGTGCCAGCAGCTTGTTTGCTATCACAGATACGCAGTATTTT
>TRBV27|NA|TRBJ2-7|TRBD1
CASSTQLRDRQYF
TGTGCCAGCAGTACCCAACTCCGGGACAGGCAGTACTTC
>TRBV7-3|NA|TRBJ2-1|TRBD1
CASSPTRDRGEQFF
TGTGCCAGCAGCCCCACCCGGGACAGGGGCGAGCAGTTCTTC
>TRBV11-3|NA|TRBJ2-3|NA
CASSPSAGLAQYF
TGTGCCAGCAGCCCCTCTGCTGGGTTGGCGCAGTATTTT
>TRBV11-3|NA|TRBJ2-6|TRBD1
CASSPGTGGTMANVLTF
TGTGCCAGCAGCCCAGGGACAGGGGGCACTATGGCCAACGTCCTGACTTTC